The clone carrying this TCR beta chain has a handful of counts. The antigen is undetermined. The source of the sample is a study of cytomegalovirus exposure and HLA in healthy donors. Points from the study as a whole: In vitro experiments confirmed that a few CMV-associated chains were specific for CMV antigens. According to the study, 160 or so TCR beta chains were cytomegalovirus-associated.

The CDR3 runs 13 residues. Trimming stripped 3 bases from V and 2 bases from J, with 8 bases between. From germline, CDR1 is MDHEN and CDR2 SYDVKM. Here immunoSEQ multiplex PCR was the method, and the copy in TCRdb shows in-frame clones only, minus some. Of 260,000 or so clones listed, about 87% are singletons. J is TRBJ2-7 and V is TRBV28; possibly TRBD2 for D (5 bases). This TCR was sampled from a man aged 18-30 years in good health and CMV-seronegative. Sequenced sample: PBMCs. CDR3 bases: TGTGCCAGCAGTTTGAGGGAAACCTACGAGCAGTACTTC. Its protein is CASSLRETYEQYF.